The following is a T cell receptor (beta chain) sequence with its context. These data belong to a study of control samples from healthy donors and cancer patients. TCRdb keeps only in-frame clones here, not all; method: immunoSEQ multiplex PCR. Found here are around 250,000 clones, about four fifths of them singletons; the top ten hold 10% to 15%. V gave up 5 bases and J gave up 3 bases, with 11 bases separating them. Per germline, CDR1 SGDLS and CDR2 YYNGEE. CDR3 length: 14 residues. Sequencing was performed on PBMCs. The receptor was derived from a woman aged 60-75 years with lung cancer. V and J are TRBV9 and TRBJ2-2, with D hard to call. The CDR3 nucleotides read TGTGCCAGCAGAGTCACAAGCGACACCGGGGAGCTGTTTTTT. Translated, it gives CASRVTSDTGELFF.